What follows are 20 T cell receptor beta chains derived from one specimen sequenced in a study of shared clonotypes between healthy human individuals. CD45RO-negative, CCR7-selected cells formed the naive CD8 fraction, which excluded terminally differentiated effector memory CD45RA+ cells. Sequencing was performed with immunoSEQ multiplex PCR; in TCRdb, only in-frame clones are kept and a portion is missing. The table lists 2 million or so clones, approximately 95% of them singletons. Material for sequencing was naive CD8+ T cells sorted from blood. The origin of the receptors is a man aged 18 to 30 in good health.

With respect to this clone: The sample contains more than one DNA sequence encoding this CDR3. The rearrangement links TRBV5-1 to TRBJ2-7, with 7 positions matching TRBD1. The CDR3 is 14 residues long. The germline V gene encodes CDR1 SGHRS and CDR2 YFSETQ. The ends lost 4 bases at V and 0 bases at J; junction bases unmatched: 4. CDR3 in DNA: TGCGCCAGCAGCCCAGGGGACAGCTCCTACGAGCAGTACTTC. Encoded protein: CASSPGDSSYEQYF.

This chain connects TRBV6-5 to TRBJ2-3, with D uncertain. This CDR3 comprises 13 residues. Per germline, CDR1 MNHEY and CDR2 SVGAGI. Trimming stripped 4 bases from V and 4 bases from J, with 9 bases between. The chain's CDR3 is CASSSLGADTQYF. CDR3 DNA: TGTGCCAGCAGTTCCCTTGGAGCAGATACGCAGTATTTT.

The CDR3 is CASSLMQSSYNSPLHF. Written as DNA, the CDR3 is TGTGCCAGCAGCTTGATGCAGAGCTCCTATAATTCACCCCTCCACTTT. The chain recombines TRBV5-6 with TRBJ1-6; D gene ambiguous. The CDR3 runs to 16 residues. CDR1 and CDR2 (germline): SGHDT, YYEEEE. V lost 1 base and J 0 bases, leaving 8 bases between the germline ends.

The V and J genes are TRBV6-5 and TRBJ1-2, with TRBD1 matching over 7 bases. The CDR3 is 14 residues long. Per the germline V gene, CDR1 is MNHEY and CDR2 is SVGAGI. After removal of 7 bases from V and 3 bases from J, the junction contained 8 bases not matched to a gene. The chain's CDR3 is CASMQGGGDYGYTF. CDR3 nucleotide sequence: TGTGCCAGCATGCAGGGGGGGGGTGACTATGGCTACACCTTC.

This sequence joins TRBV7-2 and TRBJ2-5; 8 nucleotides match TRBD1. J was trimmed by 1 base and V by 0 bases; bases with no gene match: 1. This CDR3 is built from 15 residues. Germline values: CDR1 SGHTA, CDR2 FQGNSA. The CDR3 sequence: CASSLAQGAQETQYF. The CDR3 coding sequence is TGTGCCAGCAGCTTAGCGCAGGGGGCCCAAGAGACCCAGTACTTC.

The CDR3 protein is CASSYPESTDTQYF. The CDR3 DNA reads TGTGCCAGCAGTTATCCAGAAAGCACAGATACGCAGTATTTT. The chain links TRBV6-6 to TRBJ2-3; no reliable D call. The germline V gene encodes CDR1 MNHNY and CDR2 SVGAGI (reference sequence). The V end was cut by 3 bases, the J end by 0 bases, with 7 bases between. The CDR3 has 14 amino acids.

The rearrangement joins TRBV14 to TRBJ1-3, with D uncertain. Germline-derived CDR1 and CDR2 are SGHDN and FVKESK. This CDR3 is built from 15 residues. Trimming cost V 0 bases and J 2 bases, with 8 bases left between them. Here the CDR3 reads CASSQDEAAGNTIYF. Here the CDR3 DNA reads TGTGCCAGCAGCCAAGATGAAGCGGCTGGAAACACCATATATTTT.

The V call is TRBV6-5, the J call TRBJ2-2, with 7 bases lining up with TRBD2. CDR3 length: 16 amino acids. In germline, CDR1 is MNHEY, CDR2 SVGAGI. With V trimmed by 0 bases and J by 3 bases, 4 bases remained unmatched. CDR3 sequence (DNA): TGTGCCAGCAGTTACTCCCCCGGGGGGTACACCGGGGAGCTGTTTTTT. Protein product: CASSYSPGGYTGELFF.

A note on this clone: Other DNA sequences in this sample translate to the same CDR3. This chain's CDR3 is CASSYVQNTEAFF. CDR3 nucleotide sequence: TGTGCCAGCAGTTACGTACAGAACACTGAAGCTTTCTTT. The J gene is TRBJ1-1, the V gene TRBV6-6, with D hard to call. The CDR3 has 13 residues. Trimming pared 2 bases from V and 1 base from J, leaving 5 bases between. Germline V gene lookup returns CDR1 MNHNY and CDR2 SVGAGI (reference sequence).

Concerning this clone: The same CDR3 can be traced to other DNA sequences in this sample. The chain joins TRBV5-1 to TRBJ2-7, with TRBD1 matching over 12 bases. The CDR3 has 14 residues. J lost 6 bases, V lost 3 bases, and 4 bases had no gene match. From germline, CDR1 is SGHRS and CDR2 YFSETQ. CDR3 coding DNA: TGCGCCAGCAGCTCGGGACAGGGGGCGGGCGAGCAGTACTTC. Translated, it gives CASSSGQGAGEQYF.

This sequence joins TRBV27 and TRBJ1-2; D possibly corresponds to TRBD1 (6 bases). Trimming took off 2 bases at V and 4 bases at J, with 11 bases between the two ends. This CDR3 has 14 residues. The V gene's germline CDR1 is MNHEY and CDR2 SMNVEV (reference sequence). CDR3 DNA: TGTGCCAGCAGTTTAGGGGGGGCCGTCTATGGCTACACCTTC. Protein sequence: CASSLGGAVYGYTF.

The rearrangement joins TRBV10-2 to TRBJ1-4, with D unresolved. The CDR3 totals 16 residues. Germline values: CDR1 WSHSY, CDR2 SAAADI. V lost 0 bases to trimming and J lost 7 bases, with 15 bases between them. The CDR3 DNA follows: TGCGCCAGCAGTGAGTCGAATGCGGGAATTCCTGAAAAACTGTTTTTT. Its translation: CASSESNAGIPEKLFF.

The chain combines TRBV19 with TRBJ2-7; a possible D gene is TRBD1 (6 bases). The CDR3 length is 14 residues. Trimming removed 6 bases at V and 5 bases at J, with 17 bases between. Germline assignment: CDR1 LNHDA and CDR2 SQIVND (reference sequence). The CDR3 DNA sequence: TGTGCCAGTAGCCCCTTTACTACAGGGAACGAGCAGTACTTC. Its translation: CASSPFTTGNEQYF.

The gene calls are TRBV14 and TRBJ2-3; TRBD2 aligns across 12 bases. The CDR3 extends over 19 amino acids. J lost 6 bases, V lost 0 bases, and 13 bases had no gene match. Germline CDR1 reads SGHDN; CDR2 reads FVKESK. This CDR3 reads CASSQDRVETSGRRDTQYF. CDR3 DNA: TGTGCCAGCAGCCAAGATCGGGTTGAGACTAGCGGGAGACGGGATACGCAGTATTTT.

This clone was detected once. The chain recombines TRBV30 with TRBJ2-7; 8 bases are a match to TRBD2. CDR3 length equals 14 residues. From germline, CDR1 is GTSNPN and CDR2 SVGIG (reference sequence). V lost 3 bases to trimming and J lost 3 bases; unmatched junction nucleotides: 7. CDR3 protein: CAWSVREGHYEQYF. In nucleotides, the CDR3 is TGTGCCTGGAGCGTACGGGAGGGGCACTACGAGCAGTACTTC.

The chain joins TRBV11-2 to TRBJ2-7, with unresolved D. CDR1 SGHAT and CDR2 FQNNGV come from the germline V gene. CDR3 length: 12 residues. V lost 5 bases to trimming and J lost 4 bases, with 9 bases between them. The CDR3, as DNA: TGTGCCAGCAGCACTCCGGGTTACGAGCAGTACTTC. Protein sequence: CASSTPGYEQYF.

This chain connects TRBV6-1 to TRBJ2-7; 10 bases map to TRBD1. This CDR3 is 14 amino acids long. Germline V gene data show CDR1 as MNHNS and CDR2 as SASEGT. With 6 bases clipped from V and 3 bases from J, the junction kept 5 bases outside the gene matches. The CDR3 loop is CASSQDRGGYEQYF. The CDR3 coding sequence is TGTGCCAGCAGCCAGGACAGGGGGGGCTACGAGCAGTACTTC.

The V and J genes are TRBV7-8 and TRBJ1-5; no clear D gene. The CDR3 extends over 15 amino acids. V lost 2 bases, J lost 3 bases, and 11 bases lay in between. In germline, CDR1 is SGHVS, CDR2 FQNEAQ. The CDR3 sequence: CASSLLGSSNQPQHF. The CDR3 region has the DNA TGTGCCAGCAGCTTATTGGGTAGCTCCAATCAGCCCCAGCATTTT.

J is TRBJ2-7 and V is TRBV4-1; D possibly corresponds to TRBD2 (6 bases). V lost 4 bases to trimming and J lost 4 bases, with 14 bases between them. Germline-derived CDR1 and CDR2 are MGHRA and YSYEKL. This CDR3 has 14 amino acids. The DNA for the CDR3 is TGCGCCAGCAGCCGGGCCAGGAGGGAGTACGAGCAGTACTTC. It codes for CASSRARREYEQYF.

This clone has only one observation. The rearrangement joins TRBV19 to TRBJ2-2; D not certain. Trimming took 0 bases from V and 7 from J, leaving 9 bases between them. This CDR3 comprises 14 residues. Germline-derived CDR1 and CDR2 are LNHDA and SQIVND (reference sequence). This CDR3 reads CASSIDGEVGELFF. The CDR3 region has the DNA TGTGCCAGTAGTATAGACGGAGAGGTCGGGGAGCTGTTTTTT.